The clone carrying this TCR beta chain was recorded only once. Authors' methods: Counts of nucleated cells, estimated from reference gene primer amplification, were obtained. The table came from immunoSEQ multiplex PCR; TCRdb's copy has only in-frame clones and leaves some out. The DNA gave D and trimming, while V, J and clone size come from that table. Seen here are about 160,000 clones, over 65% observed once, and the top ten hold 7% to 9%. The data were obtained in a study of blood T cell repertoires in COVID-19. On the study more broadly: Both acute and convalescent COVID-19 samples were obtained from the United States, Italy and Spain. T cells, B-cell-depleted T cells, or PBMCs supplied cDNA or gDNA.

The clonotype comes from a man aged 60-69 years with acute or convalescent COVID-19. Sequencing was carried out using peripheral blood.

CDR3 sequence reads: CSASPTSGGANEQYF. CDR3 coding DNA: TGCAGTGCTAGTCCAACTAGCGGGGGGGCTAACGAGCAGTACTTC. V gene TRBV20-1 combines with J gene TRBJ2-7, with 13 bases fitting TRBD2. There are 15 residues in the CDR3. CDR1 and CDR2 (germline): DFQATT, SNEGSKA (reference sequence). V was clipped by 3 bases and J by 5 bases; unmatched bases: 7.